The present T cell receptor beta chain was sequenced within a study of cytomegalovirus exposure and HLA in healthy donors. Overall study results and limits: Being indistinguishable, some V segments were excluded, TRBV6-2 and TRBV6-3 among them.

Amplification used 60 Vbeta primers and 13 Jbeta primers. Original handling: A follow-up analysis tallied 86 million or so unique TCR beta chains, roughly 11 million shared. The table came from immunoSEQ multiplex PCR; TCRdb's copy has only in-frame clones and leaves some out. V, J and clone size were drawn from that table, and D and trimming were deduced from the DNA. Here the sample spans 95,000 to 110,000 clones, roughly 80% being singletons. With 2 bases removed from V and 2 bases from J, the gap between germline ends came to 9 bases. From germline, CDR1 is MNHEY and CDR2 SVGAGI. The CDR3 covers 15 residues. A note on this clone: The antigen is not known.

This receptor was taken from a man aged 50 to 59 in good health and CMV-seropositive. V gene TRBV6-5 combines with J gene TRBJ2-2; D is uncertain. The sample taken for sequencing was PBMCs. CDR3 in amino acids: CASSYSLPNTGELFF. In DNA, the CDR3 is TGTGCCAGCAGTTACAGCCTACCTAACACCGGGGAGCTGTTTTTT.